Presented here are 10 T cell receptor beta chains from one specimen sequenced in a study of T cell repertoires in cytomegalovirus infection. These receptors' antigens are unknown. Each CDR3 protein gets one entry after TCRdb re-called the reads with MiXCR. The repertoire holds approximately 140,000 distinct CDR3 sequences, with more than 20% as singletons. The sequencing input was PBMCs, sequenced either directly or after in vitro stimulation (not recorded which). The receptors here all came from a human donor in good health (CMV status not recorded). Some clones in this sample may be carry-over from other donors' samples.

In regard to this clonotype: An end of the junction differs from the germline gene, which may be a read error. The rearrangement uses TRBV11-2 and TRBJ2-1, with TRBD2 as a possible D gene (5 bases). Germline CDR1 SGHAT, CDR2 FQNNGV. The CDR3 spans 16 residues. DNA for the CDR3: TGTGCCAGCAGCCCACTCCGGGTGGGAGATAACAATAAGCAGTTCTTC. This codes for CASSPLRVGDNNKQFF.

The chain employs TRBV28 and TRBJ2-5, with 12 bases identical to TRBD2. V dropped 6 bases and J dropped 5; count of bases not matched to a gene: 10. CDR3 length: 16 residues. Germline values: CDR1 MDHEN, CDR2 SYDVKM. The CDR3 coding sequence is TGTGCCAGCAGCAGTTCGACTAGCGGGAGTCTGGAGACCCAGTACTTC. Its translation: CASSSSTSGSLETQYF.

The rearrangement uses TRBV6-5 and TRBJ2-3; TRBD2 aligns across 9 bases. CDR1 is MNHEY, CDR2 SVGAGI, per germline. The V and J ends lost 6 bases and 1 base, in that order; junction bases with no gene match: 5. The CDR3 has 15 residues. The CDR3 loop reads CASRRSGGRTDTQYF. The DNA of the CDR3 is TGTGCCAGCAGACGTAGCGGGGGCCGCACAGATACGCAGTATTTT.

This clonotype was observed a handful of times. The chain uses TRBV28 and TRBJ2-3; 7 bases fit TRBD2. Germline values: CDR1 MDHEN, CDR2 SYDVKM. The CDR3 consists of 16 residues. The junction had 4 bases not matched to a gene; V was cut back by 1 base and J by 0 bases. The CDR3 DNA reads TGTGCCAGCAGTTTATTGCGGGAGTCTAGCACAGATACGCAGTATTTT. Translating it yields CASSLLRESSTDTQYF.

At least ten counts were recorded for this clonotype. The chain is built from TRBV7-8 and TRBJ2-1; 8 nucleotides line up with TRBD2. The junction had 13 bases not matched to a gene; V was cut back by 5 bases and J by 7 bases. The CDR3 covers 16 residues. CDR1 and CDR2 (germline): SGHVS, FQNEAQ. The CDR3 nucleotides read TGTGCCAGCAGCCGGACCCCGGGACTAGGGAGAAATGAGCAGTTCTTC. Translating gives CASSRTPGLGRNEQFF.

In its sample, this clonotype was seen many times. The rearrangement joins TRBV7-8 to TRBJ2-7; the match to TRBD2 covers 7 bases. Germline V CDR1 and CDR2: SGHVS, FQNEAQ. The CDR3 is made up of 18 amino acids. V was pared by 4 bases and J by 3 bases, with 18 bases of the junction left unmatched. CDR3 nucleotides: TGTGCCAGCAGCTCACCCGGGGGAGGGATGACCTCTTTCTACGAGCAGTACTTC. It is translated as CASSSPGGGMTSFYEQYF.

The chain is built from TRBV12-3 or TRBV12-4 and TRBJ1-3; tentative D call: TRBD1 (5 bases). The CDR3 spans 16 residues. The V end lost 6 bases, the J end lost 2 bases, and 17 bases lay between the germline ends. In nucleotides, the CDR3 is TGTGCCAGCAGCTACTTCGGGCAGGGCCCTGGAAACACCATATATTTT. Protein sequence: CASSYFGQGPGNTIYF.

In this sample, this clonotype turned up many times. The J gene is TRBJ2-3, the V gene TRBV7-2, with 7 bases identical to TRBD2. V was clipped by 5 bases and J by 11 bases; unmatched bases: 22. The CDR3 runs 17 residues. CDR1 and CDR2 from the germline V gene are SGHTA and FQGNSA. The CDR3, as DNA: TGTGCCAGCAGCCTCCTCTTTGGGGGAGGGTGGGCGAGAGAGCAGTATTTT. Its protein product is CASSLLFGGGWAREQYF.

This clonotype has at least ten counts. This rearrangement joins TRBV7-2 to TRBJ1-2; D is ambiguous. CDR3 length equals 15 residues. V dropped 5 bases and J dropped 0 bases, with 13 bases sitting between them. In germline, CDR1 is SGHTA, CDR2 FQGNSA. CDR3: CASSHSMRANYGYTF. The CDR3 DNA follows: TGTGCCAGCAGCCACAGCATGAGGGCTAACTATGGCTACACCTTC.

This clonotype has ten or more counts. This chain connects TRBV7-9 to TRBJ1-5; 7 nucleotides line up with TRBD1. This CDR3 comprises 14 residues. J gave up 6 bases and V 1 base, and 3 bases lay outside the gene matches. CDR1 and CDR2 (germline): SEHNR, FQNEAQ (reference sequence). The CDR3 DNA reads TGTGCCAGCAGCTTAGGACAGGGCGGTCAGCCCCAGCATTTT. It translates to CASSLGQGGQPQHF.